A single T cell receptor (beta chain) is shown here with its context. Its cognate antigen is unknown. The sample is drawn from a study of regulatory T cells in long-lasting Graves disease. Trimming left V 5 bases short and J 12 bases short, with 11 bases between. The CDR3 sequence is 11 residues long. Germline V gene lookup returns CDR1 LGHNT and CDR2 FRNRAP. Overall study results and limits: Thyroid tissue was not sampled; only peripheral blood was. With persistent disease, TRBV28, TRBJ1-2 and TRBJ2-5 were the favored segments.

For TCR beta, libraries came from iRepertoire HTBI primers and Arm-PCR of CDR3 regions. TCRdb called the multiplex PCR reads again in MiXCR, with one record for every CDR3 protein. The table records about 420,000 distinct CDR3 sequences, about a sixth of them present only once. Time point of the sample: newly diagnosed GD, antithyroid drugs for less than 3 months. PBMC-derived RNA was used for the TCR library. These sequences were also reported in another study, on T cells in Graves' hyperthyroidism and ophthalmopathy.

The J gene is TRBJ2-1, the V gene TRBV12-5; D is uncertain. This specimen was peripheral blood mononuclear cells (PBMCs), taken at new diagnosis, from a patient treated with antithyroid drugs. The receptor comes from a young woman with Graves disease. Here the CDR3 DNA reads TGTGCTAGTGGTAATAGCTATGGGCAGTTCTTC. Its protein product is CASGNSYGQFF.